Listed below are T cell receptor beta chains from one sample, sequenced in a study of chemoradiotherapy in HPV16-positive cancers. Method: immunoSEQ multiplex PCR; TCRdb's copy keeps in-frame clones and lacks some. The sample includes a few thousand clones, roughly 77% of them seen just once. This specimen was collected from a patient who underwent chemoradiotherapy. These receptors originate from a human donor with HPV-associated anogenital cancer. Both conserved end residues are part of each CDR3. Fields, in order: CDR3 length, J gene, D gene, V gene, clone size, CDR3 protein, CDR3 DNA. The D gene is left open where the match is weak. Rows give clone size only sometimes, using once, few, many, or a class for an expanded clone.

cdr3_length: 14
j_call: TRBJ2-3
d_call: TRBD1
v_call: TRBV14
clone_size: NA
cdr3_aa: CASSPYRGTDTQYF
cdr3_nt: TGTGCCAGCAGCCCTTACAGGGGAACAGATACGCAGTATTTT

cdr3_length: 15
j_call: TRBJ1-2
d_call: TRBD1
v_call: TRBV29-1
clone_size: NA
cdr3_aa: CSVIGRGRRGYGYTF
cdr3_nt: TGCAGCGTTATAGGCAGGGGGCGCCGGGGCTATGGCTACACCTTC

cdr3_length: 15
j_call: TRBJ2-3
d_call: TRBD1
v_call: TRBV2
clone_size: NA
cdr3_aa: CASSPGTASTDTQYF
cdr3_nt: TGTGCCAGCAGTCCCGGGACAGCTAGCACAGATACGCAGTATTTT

cdr3_length: 15
j_call: TRBJ2-1
d_call: TRBD1
v_call: TRBV18
clone_size: NA
cdr3_aa: CASSPGTGGLYEQFF
cdr3_nt: TGTGCCAGCTCCCCCGGGACAGGGGGGTTGTATGAGCAGTTCTTC

cdr3_length: 17
j_call: TRBJ2-2
d_call: TRBD2
v_call: TRBV7-2
clone_size: NA
cdr3_aa: CASSLTSGGARIGELFF
cdr3_nt: TGTGCCAGCAGCTTAACTAGCGGGGGGGCTAGGATCGGGGAGCTGTTTTTT

cdr3_length: 16
j_call: TRBJ1-3
d_call: NA
v_call: TRBV28
clone_size: few
cdr3_aa: CASSRQTGLSGNTIYF
cdr3_nt: TGTGCCAGCAGTCGTCAAACAGGGCTCTCTGGAAACACCATATATTTT

cdr3_length: 14
j_call: TRBJ2-3
d_call: NA
v_call: TRBV18
clone_size: NA
cdr3_aa: CASSPTAATDTQYF
cdr3_nt: TGTGCCAGCTCACCAACTGCGGCCACAGATACGCAGTATTTT

cdr3_length: 15
j_call: TRBJ1-1
d_call: NA
v_call: TRBV28
clone_size: once
cdr3_aa: CASSILPGADTEAFF
cdr3_nt: TGTGCCAGCAGTATACTGCCAGGGGCGGACACTGAAGCTTTCTTT

cdr3_length: 14
j_call: TRBJ2-7
d_call: NA
v_call: TRBV7-6
clone_size: NA
cdr3_aa: CASSQLGRGNEQYF
cdr3_nt: TGTGCCAGCAGCCAACTAGGCAGGGGAAACGAGCAGTACTTC

cdr3_length: 13
j_call: TRBJ1-3
d_call: NA
v_call: TRBV25-1
clone_size: NA
cdr3_aa: CASSDSSGNTIYF
cdr3_nt: TGTGCCAGCAGTGACAGCTCTGGAAACACCATATATTTT

cdr3_length: 15
j_call: TRBJ2-7
d_call: NA
v_call: TRBV4-1
clone_size: NA
cdr3_aa: CASSQVQSGVYGQYF
cdr3_nt: TGCGCCAGCAGCCAAGTACAATCGGGGGTCTACGGGCAGTACTTC

cdr3_length: 17
j_call: TRBJ2-3
d_call: TRBD2
v_call: TRBV28
clone_size: NA
cdr3_aa: CASSPMGLAAATDTQYF
cdr3_nt: TGTGCCAGCAGTCCGATGGGACTAGCGGCGGCCACAGATACGCAGTATTTT

cdr3_length: 14
j_call: TRBJ1-1
d_call: NA
v_call: TRBV7-9
clone_size: NA
cdr3_aa: CASSLVGGDTEAFF
cdr3_nt: TGTGCCAGCAGCTTAGTTGGGGGGGACACTGAAGCTTTCTTT

cdr3_length: 14
j_call: TRBJ1-6
d_call: NA
v_call: TRBV5-1
clone_size: few
cdr3_aa: CASKLDSYNSPLHF
cdr3_nt: TGCGCCAGCAAATTAGACTCCTATAATTCACCCCTCCACTTT

cdr3_length: 14
j_call: TRBJ2-3
d_call: NA
v_call: TRBV6-5
clone_size: NA
cdr3_aa: CASSYGQAPDTQYF
cdr3_nt: TGTGCCAGCAGTTACGGGCAGGCCCCAGATACGCAGTATTTT

cdr3_length: 14
j_call: TRBJ1-5
d_call: NA
v_call: TRBV5-1
clone_size: NA
cdr3_aa: CARRATGFRPLKHF
cdr3_nt: TGCGCCAGGAGGGCTACAGGGTTTCGGCCCCTGAAGCATTTT

cdr3_length: 17
j_call: TRBJ1-5
d_call: NA
v_call: TRBV6-1
clone_size: once
cdr3_aa: CASSENPGTGSNQPQHF
cdr3_nt: TGTGCCAGCAGTGAGAACCCGGGGACCGGCAGCAATCAGCCCCAGCATTTT

cdr3_length: 15
j_call: TRBJ1-4
d_call: NA
v_call: TRBV7-9
clone_size: few
cdr3_aa: CASSPGWGGDEKLFF
cdr3_nt: TGTGCCAGCAGCCCTGGATGGGGGGGCGATGAAAAACTGTTTTTT

cdr3_length: 14
j_call: TRBJ2-1
d_call: TRBD1
v_call: TRBV2
clone_size: NA
cdr3_aa: CASSSSFTGTGKFF
cdr3_nt: TGTGCCAGCAGTTCCTCTTTTACCGGGACAGGGAAGTTCTTC

cdr3_length: 16
j_call: TRBJ1-5
d_call: NA
v_call: TRBV7-5
clone_size: NA
cdr3_aa: CARSLAPVNPRQPQHF
cdr3_nt: TGTGCCAGAAGCTTAGCCCCGGTCAACCCCCGACAGCCCCAGCATTTT

cdr3_length: 10
j_call: TRBJ2-7
d_call: NA
v_call: TRBV20-1
clone_size: few
cdr3_aa: CSASDYEQYF
cdr3_nt: TGCAGTGCTAGTGACTACGAGCAGTACTTC

cdr3_length: 15
j_call: TRBJ1-1
d_call: TRBD1
v_call: TRBV28
clone_size: few
cdr3_aa: CASHGTGDLNTEAFF
cdr3_nt: TGTGCCAGCCACGGGACAGGGGACCTGAACACTGAAGCTTTCTTT

cdr3_length: 14
j_call: TRBJ1-2
d_call: NA
v_call: TRBV7-2
clone_size: NA
cdr3_aa: CASSLSEGNYGYTF
cdr3_nt: TGTGCCAGCAGCTTATCGGAGGGCAACTATGGCTACACCTTC

cdr3_length: 14
j_call: TRBJ1-1
d_call: NA
v_call: TRBV10-3
clone_size: NA
cdr3_aa: CAISEGASNTEAFF
cdr3_nt: TGTGCCATCAGTGAGGGGGCCTCGAACACTGAAGCTTTCTTT

cdr3_length: 16
j_call: TRBJ2-6
d_call: NA
v_call: TRBV19
clone_size: NA
cdr3_aa: CASSSHEGSGANVLTF
cdr3_nt: TGTGCCAGTAGTTCTCACGAGGGCTCTGGGGCCAACGTCCTGACTTTC

cdr3_length: 15
j_call: TRBJ2-3
d_call: NA
v_call: TRBV15
clone_size: NA
cdr3_aa: CATRAHGGTTDTQYF
cdr3_nt: TGTGCCACCAGGGCCCACGGGGGCACCACAGATACGCAGTATTTT

cdr3_length: 13
j_call: TRBJ1-2
d_call: NA
v_call: TRBV7-2
clone_size: NA
cdr3_aa: CASSYSEDYGYTF
cdr3_nt: TGTGCCAGCAGCTACTCGGAGGACTATGGCTACACCTTC

cdr3_length: 14
j_call: TRBJ2-2
d_call: NA
v_call: TRBV27
clone_size: NA
cdr3_aa: CASRGDNNPGELFF
cdr3_nt: TGTGCCAGCAGGGGTGACAACAACCCCGGGGAGCTGTTTTTT

cdr3_length: 16
j_call: TRBJ2-1
d_call: TRBD2
v_call: TRBV9
clone_size: NA
cdr3_aa: CASSVSGGNSYNEQFF
cdr3_nt: TGTGCCAGCAGCGTATCCGGGGGGAACTCCTACAATGAGCAGTTCTTC

cdr3_length: 12
j_call: TRBJ1-1
d_call: TRBD1
v_call: TRBV30
clone_size: NA
cdr3_aa: CAWSPTGPEAFF
cdr3_nt: TGTGCCTGGAGTCCGACAGGGCCCGAAGCTTTCTTT

cdr3_length: 16
j_call: TRBJ1-1
d_call: TRBD1
v_call: TRBV6-6
clone_size: NA
cdr3_aa: CASRAGTGTMNTEAFF
cdr3_nt: TGTGCCAGCAGGGCCGGGACAGGAACGATGAACACTGAAGCTTTCTTT

cdr3_length: 14
j_call: TRBJ1-2
d_call: TRBD1
v_call: TRBV5-5
clone_size: NA
cdr3_aa: CASSPQGELDGYTF
cdr3_nt: TGTGCCAGCAGCCCCCAGGGGGAATTGGATGGCTACACCTTC

cdr3_length: 13
j_call: TRBJ1-2
d_call: NA
v_call: TRBV10-3
clone_size: few
cdr3_aa: CAISVGQESTYTF
cdr3_nt: TGTGCCATCAGTGTCGGGCAGGAGAGCACTTACACCTTC

cdr3_length: 15
j_call: TRBJ2-1
d_call: NA
v_call: TRBV19
clone_size: NA
cdr3_aa: CASSEGGTSYNEQFF
cdr3_nt: TGTGCCAGTAGTGAGGGGGGGACTTCCTACAATGAGCAGTTCTTC

cdr3_length: 17
j_call: TRBJ2-5
d_call: TRBD2
v_call: TRBV4-1
clone_size: NA
cdr3_aa: CASSPRATLAGQETQYF
cdr3_nt: TGCGCCAGCAGCCCCCGGGCCACCCTAGCGGGACAAGAGACCCAGTACTTC

cdr3_length: 16
j_call: TRBJ1-2
d_call: TRBD1
v_call: TRBV6-5
clone_size: NA
cdr3_aa: CASSFTLIDREDGYTF
cdr3_nt: TGTGCCAGCAGTTTCACCTTGATCGACAGGGAGGATGGCTACACCTTC

cdr3_length: 14
j_call: TRBJ2-3
d_call: NA
v_call: TRBV15
clone_size: NA
cdr3_aa: CATSSRGPTDTQYF
cdr3_nt: TGTGCCACCAGCAGTCGGGGCCCCACAGATACGCAGTATTTT

cdr3_length: 16
j_call: TRBJ2-1
d_call: TRBD2
v_call: TRBV18
clone_size: NA
cdr3_aa: CASSPRGGGTYNEQFF
cdr3_nt: TGTGCCAGCTCACCACGAGGCGGGGGGACCTACAATGAGCAGTTCTTC

cdr3_length: 15
j_call: TRBJ1-1
d_call: NA
v_call: TRBV4-3
clone_size: NA
cdr3_aa: CASSQDFGGATEAFF
cdr3_nt: TGCGCCAGCAGCCAAGATTTTGGGGGGGCCACTGAAGCTTTCTTT

cdr3_length: 17
j_call: TRBJ2-5
d_call: NA
v_call: TRBV27
clone_size: NA
cdr3_aa: CASSATYPLTREETQYF
cdr3_nt: TGTGCCAGCAGTGCAACCTACCCCCTGACTAGAGAAGAGACCCAGTACTTC

cdr3_length: 16
j_call: TRBJ1-1
d_call: NA
v_call: TRBV5-6
clone_size: once
cdr3_aa: CASSLNRATTPGHGFF
cdr3_nt: TGTGCCAGCAGCTTGAATAGGGCGACCACCCCTGGTCACGGTTTCTTT

cdr3_length: 11
j_call: TRBJ1-1
d_call: NA
v_call: TRBV6-1
clone_size: NA
cdr3_aa: CASSEGPAAFF
cdr3_nt: TGTGCCAGCAGTGAGGGCCCCGCGGCTTTCTTT

cdr3_length: 13
j_call: TRBJ1-1
d_call: NA
v_call: TRBV4-3
clone_size: NA
cdr3_aa: CASSQDSWTKAFF
cdr3_nt: TGCGCCAGCAGCCAAGATAGTTGGACCAAAGCTTTCTTT

cdr3_length: 15
j_call: TRBJ2-7
d_call: TRBD1
v_call: TRBV4-3
clone_size: NA
cdr3_aa: CASSQATGEVYEQYF
cdr3_nt: TGCGCCAGCAGCCAAGCTACAGGGGAAGTCTACGAGCAGTACTTC

cdr3_length: 14
j_call: TRBJ2-3
d_call: NA
v_call: TRBV2
clone_size: NA
cdr3_aa: CASKVGGGTDTQYF
cdr3_nt: TGTGCCAGCAAGGTCGGCGGGGGCACAGATACGCAGTATTTT

cdr3_length: 18
j_call: TRBJ1-6
d_call: TRBD1
v_call: TRBV5-6
clone_size: NA
cdr3_aa: CASSLDRGGAIYNSPLHF
cdr3_nt: TGTGCCAGCAGCTTGGACAGGGGAGGGGCGATTTATAATTCACCCCTCCACTTT

cdr3_length: 13
j_call: TRBJ1-2
d_call: NA
v_call: TRBV29-1
clone_size: NA
cdr3_aa: CSVNLGVNYGYTF
cdr3_nt: TGCAGCGTCAATTTGGGTGTTAACTATGGCTACACCTTC

cdr3_length: 15
j_call: TRBJ1-5
d_call: NA
v_call: TRBV5-1
clone_size: NA
cdr3_aa: CASSPGVSRDQPQHF
cdr3_nt: TGCGCCAGCAGCCCAGGGGTCTCCCGGGATCAGCCCCAGCATTTT

cdr3_length: 14
j_call: TRBJ2-1
d_call: TRBD1
v_call: TRBV5-6
clone_size: NA
cdr3_aa: CASSSRTGGADEFF
cdr3_nt: TGTGCCAGCAGCTCGCGGACAGGGGGCGCGGATGAGTTCTTC

cdr3_length: 18
j_call: TRBJ2-7
d_call: TRBD1
v_call: TRBV7-9
clone_size: few
cdr3_aa: CASSSDRVWDDYSYEQYF
cdr3_nt: TGTGCCAGCAGCTCGGACAGGGTTTGGGATGACTACTCCTACGAGCAGTACTTC